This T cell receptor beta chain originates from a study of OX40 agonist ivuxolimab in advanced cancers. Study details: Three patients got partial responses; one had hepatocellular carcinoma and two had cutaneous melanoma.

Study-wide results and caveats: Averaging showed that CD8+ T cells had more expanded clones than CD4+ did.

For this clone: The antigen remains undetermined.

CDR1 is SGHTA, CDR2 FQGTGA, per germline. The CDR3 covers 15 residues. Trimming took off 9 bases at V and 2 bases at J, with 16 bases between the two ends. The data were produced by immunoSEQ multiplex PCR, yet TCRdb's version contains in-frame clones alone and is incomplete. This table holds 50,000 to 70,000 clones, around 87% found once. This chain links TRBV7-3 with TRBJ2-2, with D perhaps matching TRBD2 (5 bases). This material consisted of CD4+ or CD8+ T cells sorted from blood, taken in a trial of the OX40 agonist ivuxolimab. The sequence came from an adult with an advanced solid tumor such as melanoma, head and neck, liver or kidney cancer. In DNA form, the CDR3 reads TGTGCCAGAGGAGGTAGCAGGTTAAACACCGGGGAGCTGTTTTTT. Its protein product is CARGGSRLNTGELFF.